Listed below are T cell receptor beta chains from one sample, sequenced in a study of PD-L1 blockade in urothelial cancer. Libraries were prepared by immunoSEQ multiplex PCR; TCRdb keeps only in-frame clonotypes and omits some of them. Of approximately 58,000 clones detected, roughly 87% appear once; the ten largest clones hold 4.5%. Specimen: PBMCs, collected around atezolizumab (anti-PD-L1) treatment. These receptors were collected from a man between 65 and 85 years old with urothelial cancer. CDR3s include the opening cysteine and the closing phenylalanine or tryptophan. The order of the fields is CDR3 length, V gene, D gene, J gene, clone size, CDR3 DNA, CDR3 protein. A D gene is named only where the DNA matches it firmly. Clone size is not always given. Where it is, it says once, few, many or a class for expanded clones.

15	TRBV2	.	TRBJ2-1	once	TGTGCCAGCAGAGTCGAGAGGACTGTGGTCGATGAGCAGTTCTTC	CASRVERTVVDEQFF
16	TRBV5-1	TRBD2	TRBJ2-2	.	TGCGCCAGCAGAGGACCGGGACTAGCCGACACCGGGGAGCTGTTTTTT	CASRGPGLADTGELFF
15	TRBV30	.	TRBJ1-2	.	TGTGCCTGGGTCAAAAGGGGGGGTAGTGACTATGGCTACACCTTC	CAWVKRGGSDYGYTF
14	TRBV30	TRBD1	TRBJ1-2	.	TGTGCCTGGAGGGGACAGGGGGCGGGGGCTGGCTACACCTTC	CAWRGQGAGAGYTF
14	TRBV7-2	.	TRBJ1-2	once	TGTGCCAGCAGCTTGCCCGGGGGGATCTATGGCTACACCTTC	CASSLPGGIYGYTF
14	TRBV5-1	.	TRBJ2-1	.	TGCGCCAGCAGCTTGGGACAGTCCTACAATGAGCAGTTCTTC	CASSLGQSYNEQFF
15	TRBV7-2	TRBD2	TRBJ2-7	.	TGTGCCAGCAGCTTAGCGGCGGGAGTTTTATACGAGCAGTACTTC	CASSLAAGVLYEQYF
13	TRBV29-1	TRBD1	TRBJ2-7	.	TGCAGCGTTGAAGGGACAGGGGGCTACGAGCAGTACTTC	CSVEGTGGYEQYF
12	TRBV10-3	.	TRBJ2-3	.	TGTGCCACAGGGATAGGTTACGATACGCAGTATTTT	CATGIGYDTQYF
13	TRBV13	.	TRBJ1-1	.	TGTGCCAGCAGCTCCCCGCGGAACACTGAAGCTTTCTTT	CASSSPRNTEAFF
14	TRBV7-6	.	TRBJ2-5	few	TGTGCCAGCAGACAGGACCAAGTTTTTGAGACCCAGTACTTC	CASRQDQVFETQYF